Presented here are 10 T cell receptor beta chains from one specimen sequenced in a study of identical twins. TCRdb itself ran the 5' RACE reads through MiXCR, one entry per CDR3 protein. The sample contains about 200,000 distinct CDR3 sequences, over 8% of which appear only once. Sequencing used memory (CD45RO+) T cells sorted from blood. Receptor source: a woman between 18 and 29 years old in good health.

This chain connects TRBV6-2 or TRBV6-3 to TRBJ1-1; TRBD1 aligns across 7 bases. Germline values: CDR1 MNHEY, CDR2 SVGEGT. The CDR3 has 12 residues. J lost 5 bases, V lost 7 bases, and 4 bases had no gene match. CDR3 coding DNA: TGTGCCAGCAACAGGGGCAGTACTGAAGCTTTCTTT. Translated: CASNRGSTEAFF.

This clonotype was recorded a few times. The V and J genes are TRBV7-2 and TRBJ1-5; D is uncertain. V lost 3 bases to trimming and J lost 7 bases, with 7 bases between them. In germline, CDR1 is SGHTA, CDR2 FQGNSA. The CDR3 extends over 12 amino acids. For the CDR3, the DNA is TGTGCCAGCAGCTTCCCTCGACAGCCCCAGCATTTT. This encodes CASSFPRQPQHF.

The chain recombines TRBV6-2 or TRBV6-3 with TRBJ2-7; D perhaps matches TRBD1 (6 bases). Per germline, CDR1 MNHEY and CDR2 SVGEGT. This CDR3 region has 13 residues. Trimming pared 4 bases from V and 4 bases from J, leaving 11 bases between. CDR3 sequence: CASSFTGRYEQYF. For the CDR3, the DNA is TGTGCCAGCAGTTTCACAGGGAGATACGAGCAGTACTTC.

This clonotype was detected only a few times. This rearrangement joins TRBV3-1 to TRBJ2-5; D unclear. Germline lookup yields CDR1 LGHDT and CDR2 YNNKEL (reference sequence). V was cut by 2 bases and J by 9 bases, with 10 bases left in between. The CDR3 spans 12 residues. The CDR3 DNA reads as TGTGCCAGCAGCCAATCAGTTCTGGCCCAGTACTTC. Its translation is CASSQSVLAQYF.

This chain links TRBV7-9 with TRBJ1-2, with D possibly TRBD1 on 5 matching bases. The CDR3 length is 15 residues. Looked up from germline, CDR1 is SEHNR and CDR2 is FQNEAQ (reference sequence). V shed 1 base and J shed 3 bases, with 12 bases lying between them. The chain's CDR3 is CASSLVPGTDYGYTF. CDR3 nucleotides: TGTGCCAGCAGCTTAGTGCCAGGGACGGACTATGGCTACACCTTC.

The chain has TRBV10-1 and TRBJ2-3; 8 positions agree with TRBD2. The CDR3 contains 15 residues. Losses at the gene ends were 2 bases for V and 6 bases for J; bases not matched to a gene: 7. Germline-derived CDR1 and CDR2 are WNHNN and SYGVQD (reference sequence). CDR3 nucleotides: TGCGCCAGCAGTGAGGGGGCGGGAGGTTCGGATACGCAGTATTTT. It codes for CASSEGAGGSDTQYF.

This clonotype was seen repeatedly, ten times or more. The chain employs TRBV6-2 or TRBV6-3 and TRBJ2-1; D remains unclear. The CDR3 is 14 amino acids. The germline CDR1 and CDR2 sequences are MNHEY and SVGEGT. V lost 2 bases and J lost 6, with 11 bases in between. The CDR3 protein is CASSYPLTSNEQFF. The CDR3 coding sequence is TGTGCCAGCAGTTACCCTCTCACCAGCAATGAGCAGTTCTTC.

This clonotype was counted between two and nine times. The chain recombines TRBV5-6 with TRBJ2-5; D is undetermined. V was shortened by 4 bases and J by 5 bases, with 6 bases between the two germline ends. The CDR3 runs 11 residues. Germline V gene data show CDR1 as SGHDT and CDR2 as YYEEEE. CDR3 region: CASSRSETQYF. CDR3 nucleotides: TGTGCCAGCAGCCGATCGGAGACCCAGTACTTC.

CDR3 amino acids: CASRPGGDTQYF. The DNA for the CDR3 is TGTGCCAGCAGGCCAGGGGGAGATACGCAGTATTTT. V usage is TRBV5-8 and J usage is TRBJ2-3, with 7 bases identical to TRBD1. The CDR3 length is 12 residues. The germline V gene has CDR1 SGHTS and CDR2 YDEGEE. The V segment lost 5 bases and the J segment 5 bases; nucleotides outside the gene matches: 2. Filled out from reference TRBV5-8 and TRBJ2-3, the complete variable domain reads EAGVTQSPTHLIKTRGQQATLRCSPISGHTSVYWYQQALGLGLQFLLWYDEGEERNRGNFPPRFSGRQFPNYSSELNVNALELEDSALYLCASRPGGDTQYFGPGTRLTVL.

Only a few counts were recorded for this clonotype. The chain combines TRBV10-3 with TRBJ1-5; 10 bases map to TRBD1. Germline lookup yields CDR1 ENHRY and CDR2 SYGVKD. CDR3 length: 16 amino acids. After removal of 3 bases from V and 6 bases from J, the junction contained 8 bases not matched to a gene. The CDR3 region has the DNA TGTGCCATCAGTGACCCAAGACAGGGGGCGGGTCAGCCCCAGCATTTT. This codes for CAISDPRQGAGQPQHF.